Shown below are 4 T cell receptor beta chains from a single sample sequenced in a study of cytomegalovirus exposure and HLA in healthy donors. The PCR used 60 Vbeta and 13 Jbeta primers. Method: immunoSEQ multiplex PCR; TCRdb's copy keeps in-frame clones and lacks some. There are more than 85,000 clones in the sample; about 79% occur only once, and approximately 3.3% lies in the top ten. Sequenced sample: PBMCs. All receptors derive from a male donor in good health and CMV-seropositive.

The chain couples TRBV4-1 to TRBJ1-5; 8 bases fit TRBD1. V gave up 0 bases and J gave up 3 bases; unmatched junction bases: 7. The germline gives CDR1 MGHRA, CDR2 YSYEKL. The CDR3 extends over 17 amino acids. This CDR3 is CASSQDPQGAYNQPQHF. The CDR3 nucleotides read TGCGCCAGCAGCCAAGATCCGCAGGGGGCATACAATCAGCCCCAGCATTTT.

The CDR3 protein is CASSPRSTDTNEKLFF. The CDR3 DNA reads as TGCGCCAGCAGCCCCCGCTCAACAGATACTAATGAAAAACTGTTTTTT. The chain couples TRBV4-1 to TRBJ1-4; the D is unclear. The V end was cut by 4 bases, the J end by 2 bases, with 14 bases between. CDR3 length: 16 amino acids. Germline CDR1 is MGHRA and CDR2 is YSYEKL.

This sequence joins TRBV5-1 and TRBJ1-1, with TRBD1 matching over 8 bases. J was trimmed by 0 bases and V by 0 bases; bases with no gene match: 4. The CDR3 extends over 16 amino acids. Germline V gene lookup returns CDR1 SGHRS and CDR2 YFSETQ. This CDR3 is CASSLAQGALNTEAFF. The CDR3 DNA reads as TGCGCCAGCAGCTTGGCGCAGGGGGCACTGAACACTGAAGCTTTCTTT.

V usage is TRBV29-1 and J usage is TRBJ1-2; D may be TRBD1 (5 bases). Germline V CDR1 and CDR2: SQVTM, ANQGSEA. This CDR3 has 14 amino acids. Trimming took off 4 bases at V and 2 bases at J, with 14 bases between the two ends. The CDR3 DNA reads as TGCAGCGTTGGGCGGGGGGGTCTCAACTATGGCTACACCTTC. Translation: CSVGRGGLNYGYTF.